The 7 T cell receptor beta chains in this list originate from one sample, sequenced in a study of vaccination effects on CD4 cells after COVID-19. For these receptors, no antigen is known. Having been cultured for roughly 11 days, the cells underwent CD4+ T cell isolation. This table comes from immunoSEQ multiplex PCR, and its TCRdb copy is limited to in-frame clones, with some not included. The sample contains tens of thousands of clones, about 75% of which appear only once. The sample was CD4+ T cells from PBMCs cultured without peptide, taken before COVID-19 vaccination. The origin of the receptors is a human donor who had a prior SARS-CoV-2 infection.

Concerning this clone itself: Its ends do not fully match the called genes, so a read error is possible. The DNA of the CDR3 is TGTGCCAGTAGTCTCCCGAAGTTGGCGCCGGGAAACTTC. It is translated as CASSLPKLAPGNF. The chain uses TRBV19 and TRBJ1-2; D ambiguous. The CDR3 length is 13 residues. Germline V gene sequence: CDR1 LNHDA, CDR2 SQIVND (reference sequence).

The chain uses TRBV28 and TRBJ1-5; D ambiguous. Trimming cost V 2 bases and J 7 bases, with 12 bases left between them. The length of the CDR3 is 14 residues. Germline V CDR1 and CDR2: MDHEN, SYDVKM. The CDR3 sequence: CASSLISFQQPQHF. In nucleotides, the CDR3 is TGTGCCAGCAGTTTAATCTCTTTCCAACAGCCCCAGCATTTT.

V is TRBV5-6 and J is TRBJ2-3, with D possibly being TRBD1 (6 bases). Germline V gives CDR1 SGHDT, CDR2 YYEEEE. The CDR3 is 18 residues long. Trimming pared 0 bases from V and 0 bases from J, leaving 17 bases between. The CDR3, as DNA: TGTGCCAGCAGCTTGGGGCCCCCGGCAGGGGATAGCACAGATACGCAGTATTTT. Protein product: CASSLGPPAGDSTDTQYF.

This clone was recorded a few times. The CDR3 is CAWSRSSGSGNTIYF. The CDR3 nucleotides read TGTGCCTGGAGTCGGTCTAGTGGCTCTGGAAACACCATATATTTT. The chain has TRBV30 and TRBJ1-3; no reliable D call. This CDR3 contains 15 residues. With 2 bases removed from V and 0 bases from J, the gap between germline ends came to 11 bases. The germline gives CDR1 GTSNPN, CDR2 SVGIG (reference sequence).

The rearrangement links TRBV30 to TRBJ1-3; 7 positions agree with TRBD1. The CDR3 length is 14 residues. V lost 5 bases and J lost 2; bases outside the gene matches: 6. Germline loops: CDR1 GTSNPN, CDR2 SVGIG (reference sequence). In DNA form, the CDR3 reads TGTGCCTGGGAAAGGACAGGTCCTGGAAACACCATATATTTT. Translated: CAWERTGPGNTIYF.

V and J are TRBV7-9 and TRBJ2-7, with D unresolved. Germline CDR1 and CDR2: SEHNR and FQNEAQ (reference sequence). V was clipped by 5 bases and J by 2 bases, with 4 bases between them. This CDR3 region has 11 residues. The CDR3 is CASSPAYEQYF. In DNA, the CDR3 is TGTGCCAGCAGCCCGGCCTACGAGCAGTACTTC.

The chain employs TRBV30 and TRBJ1-6; TRBD1 matches 7 bases. V lost 0 bases and J lost 5; bases outside the gene matches: 1. CDR1 and CDR2 (germline): GTSNPN, SVGIG (reference sequence). This CDR3 has 14 amino acids. CDR3 amino acids: CAWSVGQHNSPLHF. The CDR3 bases are TGTGCCTGGAGTGTGGGACAGCATAATTCACCCCTCCACTTT.